A single sample gave rise to the 8 T cell receptor beta chains below, sequenced in a study of immune characteristics of hereditary and idiopathic chronic pancreatitis. Clones were read by immunoSEQ multiplex PCR, and TCRdb kept only the in-frame ones, dropping some. Of about 6,000 clones listed, roughly 70% are singletons. Total pancreatectomy with islet autotransplantation was the source of the chronic pancreatitis pancreas tissue. Sequences were obtained from pancreas tissue with hereditary chronic pancreatitis. The receptors come from a human donor with chronic pancreatitis.

This chain joins TRBV14 and TRBJ2-3; the D gene could be TRBD1 or TRBD2 (5 bases each). Between the trimmed V and J ends, which lost 4 bases and 4 bases, there was a span of 15 bases. This CDR3 is built from 15 residues. Germline V gene sequence: CDR1 SGHDN, CDR2 FVKESK. The CDR3 spells CASSLGVTQSDTQYF. As DNA, the CDR3 is TGTGCCAGCAGCCTGGGGGTCACCCAGTCAGATACGCAGTATTTT. The whole variable domain, filled in from reference TRBV14 and TRBJ2-3, reads EAGVTQFPSHSVIEKGQTVTLRCDPISGHDNLYWYRRVMGKEIKFLLHFVKESKQDESGMPNNRFLAERTGGTYSTLKVQPAELEDSGVYFCASSLGVTQSDTQYFGPGTRLTVL.

The chain recombines TRBV4-2 with TRBJ2-5; TRBD1 is a possible D gene (6 bases). The V end lost 0 bases, the J end lost 3 bases, and 14 bases lay between the germline ends. The germline V gene encodes CDR1 LGHNA and CDR2 YNFKEQ. This CDR3 spans 16 amino acids. DNA of the CDR3: TGTGCCAGCAGCCAAGATCTGGCGGCAGGGGAAGAGACCCAGTACTTC. Its translation is CASSQDLAAGEETQYF.

The rearrangement uses TRBV29-1 and TRBJ2-1, with D unresolved. CDR1 and CDR2 (germline): SQVTM, ANQGSEA. V lost 0 bases and J 10 bases, leaving 16 bases between the germline ends. This CDR3 region has 14 residues. In nucleotides, the CDR3 is TGCAGCGTTGAAGAACCAACCAGAGTTCGAGAGCAGTTCTTC. This translates into CSVEEPTRVREQFF.

This rearrangement joins TRBV27 to TRBJ1-1, with a possible D match to TRBD1 (5 bases). Trimming left V 2 bases short and J 5 bases short, with 15 bases between. The CDR3 consists of 15 residues. Germline V gene sequence: CDR1 MNHEY, CDR2 SMNVEV (reference sequence). The CDR3 sequence: CASSLTGRVRTEAFF. In DNA form, the CDR3 reads TGTGCCAGCAGTTTAACGGGACGGGTTCGAACTGAAGCTTTCTTT.

This chain joins TRBV6-6 and TRBJ1-1, with 8 bases fitting TRBD1. V was clipped by 2 bases and J by 11 bases; unmatched bases: 7. CDR3 length equals 13 residues. Germline V gives CDR1 MNHNY, CDR2 SVGAGI (reference sequence). The CDR3 DNA follows: TGTGCCAGCAGTTACCCCACGGACAGGGAGGCTTTCTTT. This sequence encodes CASSYPTDREAFF.

This sequence joins TRBV15 and TRBJ1-2, with TRBD1 matching over 8 bases. The CDR3 has 16 amino acids. Germline-derived CDR1 and CDR2 are LNHNV and YYDKDF (reference sequence). V was pared by 3 bases and J by 4 bases, with 10 bases of the junction left unmatched. In DNA, the CDR3 is TGTGCCACCAGCAGTGGACAGGGAGGATATGGCTATGGCTACACCTTC. Protein: CATSSGQGGYGYGYTF.

V and J are TRBV7-2 and TRBJ2-3; D is perhaps TRBD1 (7 bases). This CDR3 spans 15 amino acids. CDR1 is SGHTA and CDR2 is FQGNSA in the germline V gene. V was shortened by 3 bases and J by 1 base, with 11 bases between the two germline ends. The CDR3 sequence: CASSLEGAGTDTQYF. The CDR3 region has the DNA TGTGCCAGCAGCTTGGAGGGGGCGGGCACAGATACGCAGTATTTT.

By frequency in the sample, this clone is large. V usage is TRBV27 and J usage is TRBJ2-1, with 9 positions matching TRBD1. Germline V lookup: CDR1 MNHEY, CDR2 SMNVEV (reference sequence). The junction had 1 base not matched to a gene; V was cut back by 2 bases and J by 5 bases. The CDR3 is 14 residues long. CDR3 sequence (DNA): TGTGCCAGCAGTTTAGGGACAGGGCACAATGAGCAGTTCTTC. The encoded protein is CASSLGTGHNEQFF.